The entry below gives a single T cell receptor beta chain sequence along with its context. Antigen specificity is unknown. PCR involved 60 Vbeta and 13 Jbeta primers. Profiling relied on immunoSEQ multiplex PCR, and the TCRdb table lists in-frame clones only, not all of them. In the table there are 150,000 to 200,000 clones, about 86% of which are singletons. The CDR3 loop spans 14 amino acids. Germline-derived CDR1 and CDR2 are LNHDA and SQIVND (reference sequence). Trimming removed 6 bases at V and 4 bases at J, with 13 bases between. The sample comes from a study of cytomegalovirus exposure and HLA in healthy donors. Study-wide findings and caveats: The study recorded 150 to 200 TCR beta chains that were cytomegalovirus-associated. A previous analysis found most TCR beta V segments productive roughly 87% or roughly 30% of the time.

The source of this sequence is a woman younger than 30 in good health and CMV-seropositive. The chain recombines TRBV19 with TRBJ1-3, with D perhaps TRBD1 (5 bases). Sequencing was carried out using PBMCs. The CDR3 DNA reads as TGTGCCAGTAGCAGACGGCGGGGGGGAAACACCATATATTTT. As protein: CASSRRRGGNTIYF.